These 11 T cell receptor beta chains came from one sample sequenced in a study of CD8+ T cells in alopecia areata. Extraction and reverse transcription of RNA yielded cDNA as the sequencing template. Sequencing used immunoSEQ multiplex PCR; TCRdb keeps in-frame clones, though not all of them. This sample yields about 250,000 clones, of which around 64% are seen a single time; around 0.92% belongs to the top ten. Specified treatment: oral pan-JAK inhibitor, 5-10 mg twice daily. The material sequenced was CD4+ T cells sorted from blood, taken at week 52, from a patient treated with tofacitinib. These receptor sequences come from a human donor with alopecia areata.

The chain recombines TRBV29-1 with TRBJ1-1; D not certain. CDR1 is SQVTM and CDR2 is ANQGSEA in the germline V gene. V shed 7 bases and J shed 0 bases, with 6 bases lying between them. The CDR3 is 11 amino acids. The chain's CDR3 is CSALMNTEAFF. In nucleotides, the CDR3 is TGCAGCGCTTTAATGAACACTGAAGCTTTCTTT.

In DNA, the CDR3 is TGTGCCAGCAGCTTTTTCGGGACAGGGTCGAATGAAAAACTGTTTTTT. Residues: CASSFFGTGSNEKLFF. This chain connects TRBV7-2 to TRBJ1-4, with TRBD1 matching over 9 bases. This CDR3 has 16 amino acids. Trimming cost V 3 bases and J 5 bases; bases outside gene matches: 7. Germline CDR1 reads SGHTA; CDR2 reads FQGNSA.

J is TRBJ1-6 and V is TRBV9; D is undetermined. Trimming took 3 bases from V and 4 from J, leaving 11 bases between them. Per germline, CDR1 SGDLS and CDR2 YYNGEE. CDR3 size: 15 residues. The CDR3 DNA follows: TGTGCCAGCAGCGCTCTGGGGTTTTATAATTCACCCCTCCACTTT. Translating it yields CASSALGFYNSPLHF.

This chain uses TRBV9 with TRBJ2-3; D tentatively reads TRBD1 or TRBD2 (5 bases each). The CDR3 extends over 17 amino acids. V was shortened by 4 bases and J by 0 bases, with 18 bases between the two germline ends. Germline V gene lookup returns CDR1 SGDLS and CDR2 YYNGEE. CDR3 in DNA: TGTGCCAGCAGCATCAAGGGGACCCACACTAGCACAGATACGCAGTATTTT. Protein: CASSIKGTHTSTDTQYF.

This clone has only a few counts. The rearrangement joins TRBV5-6 to TRBJ1-2; TRBD1 is a possible D gene (5 bases). Germline CDR1 SGHDT, CDR2 YYEEEE. V was pared by 0 bases and J by 1 base, with 13 bases between. The CDR3 is 16 residues long. CDR3 region: CASSLVGLGDNYGYTF. The CDR3 DNA follows: TGTGCCAGCAGCTTGGTGGGGCTCGGGGATAACTATGGCTACACCTTC.

The chain combines TRBV29-1 with TRBJ1-5; unclear D gene. CDR1 and CDR2 (germline): SQVTM, ANQGSEA. The V and J ends lost 5 bases and 8 bases respectively, with 7 bases between them. The CDR3 runs to 10 residues. CDR3 sequence reads: CSVPGKPQHF. CDR3 nucleotides: TGCAGCGTTCCCGGGAAGCCCCAGCATTTT.

This clone was seen a few times. The J gene is TRBJ2-7, the V gene TRBV5-6; TRBD2 is a possible D gene (6 bases). Looked up from germline, CDR1 is SGHDT and CDR2 is YYEEEE. The CDR3 covers 15 residues. Trimming pared 1 base from V and 6 bases from J, leaving 17 bases between. This chain's CDR3 is CASSLYGGLAGEQYF. Written as DNA, the CDR3 is TGTGCCAGCAGCTTGTACGGAGGGTTGGCTGGCGAGCAGTACTTC.

This clone appeared once. V and J are TRBV6-5 and TRBJ1-5, with D hard to call. In germline, CDR1 is MNHEY, CDR2 SVGAGI. The CDR3 has 13 amino acids. With 0 bases removed from V and 5 bases from J, the gap between germline ends came to 5 bases. CDR3: CASSYSKHQPQHF. CDR3 bases: TGTGCCAGCAGTTACTCGAAACATCAGCCCCAGCATTTT.

The genes are TRBV19 and TRBJ2-4; D is ambiguous. Germline V gene sequence: CDR1 LNHDA, CDR2 SQIVND (reference sequence). V lost 6 bases and J 15 bases, leaving 21 bases between the germline ends. The CDR3 loop spans 13 amino acids. The CDR3 DNA follows: TGTGCCAGTAGGGGCACTGTGAGGAGATTGCGGTACTTC. This gives the protein CASRGTVRRLRYF.

V usage is TRBV5-1 and J usage is TRBJ1-2, with a weak D call TRBD1 (6 bases). The V gene's germline CDR1 is SGHRS and CDR2 YFSETQ. V lost 0 bases to trimming and J lost 4 bases, with 10 bases between them. The CDR3 has 14 residues. Here the CDR3 reads CASSLGTGTYGYTF. In nucleotides, the CDR3 is TGCGCCAGCAGCTTGGGAACAGGGACCTATGGCTACACCTTC. Complete variable domain (other parts from reference TRBV5-1 and TRBJ1-2): KAGVTQTPRYLIKTRGQQVTLSCSPISGHRSVSWYQQTPGQGLQFLFEYFSETQRNKGNFPGRFSGRQFSNSRSEMNVSTLELGDSALYLCASSLGTGTYGYTFGSGTRLTVV.

The J gene is TRBJ2-7, the V gene TRBV6-6, with D possibly being TRBD1 (7 bases). This CDR3 region has 14 residues. Germline V CDR1 and CDR2: MNHNY, SVGAGI (reference sequence). Trimming removed 8 bases from V and 3 bases from J, with 17 bases in between. The CDR3, as DNA: TGTGCCAGCGGGAGGACAGGCTCCGGCTACGAGCAGTACTTC. Translating gives CASGRTGSGYEQYF.